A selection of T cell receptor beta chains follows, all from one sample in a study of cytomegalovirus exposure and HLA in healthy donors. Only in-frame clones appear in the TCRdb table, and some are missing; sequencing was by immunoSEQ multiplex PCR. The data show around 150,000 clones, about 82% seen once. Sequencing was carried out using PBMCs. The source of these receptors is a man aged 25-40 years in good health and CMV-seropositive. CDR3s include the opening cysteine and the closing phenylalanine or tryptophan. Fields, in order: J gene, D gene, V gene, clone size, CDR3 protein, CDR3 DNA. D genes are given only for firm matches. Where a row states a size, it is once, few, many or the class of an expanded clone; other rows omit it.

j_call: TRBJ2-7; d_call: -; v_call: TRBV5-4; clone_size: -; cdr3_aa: CASSGDSRGNEQYF; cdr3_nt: TGTGCCAGCAGCGGCGACAGTCGCGGAAACGAGCAGTACTTC
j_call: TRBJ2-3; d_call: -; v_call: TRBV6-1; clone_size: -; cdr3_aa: CASIEADTQYF; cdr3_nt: TGTGCCAGCATAGAGGCAGATACGCAGTATTTT
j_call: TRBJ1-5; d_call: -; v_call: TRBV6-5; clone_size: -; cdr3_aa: CASSYGGGQPQHF; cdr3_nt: TGTGCCAGCAGTTACGGGGGAGGGCAGCCCCAGCATTTT
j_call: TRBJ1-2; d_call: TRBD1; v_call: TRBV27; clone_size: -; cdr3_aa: CASSPLGDSGKVEYGYTF; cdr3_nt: TGTGCCAGCAGTCCTCTGGGGGACAGCGGAAAAGTAGAGTATGGCTACACCTTC
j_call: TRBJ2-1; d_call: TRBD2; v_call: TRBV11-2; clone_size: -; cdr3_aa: CASSLTSGGNEQFF; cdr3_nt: TGTGCCAGCAGCCTCACTAGCGGGGGCAATGAGCAGTTCTTC
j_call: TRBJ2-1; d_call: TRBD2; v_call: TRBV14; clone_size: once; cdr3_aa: CASSSQRGAYNEQFF; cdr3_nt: TGTGCCAGCAGCTCACAGCGGGGGGCCTACAATGAGCAGTTCTTC
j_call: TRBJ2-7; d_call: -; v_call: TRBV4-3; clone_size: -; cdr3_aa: CASSQPGQAYEQYF; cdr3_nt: TGCGCCAGCAGCCAACCCGGCCAGGCCTACGAGCAGTACTTC
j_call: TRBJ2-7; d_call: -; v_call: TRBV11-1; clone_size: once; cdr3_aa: CASSLDSRSSYEQYF; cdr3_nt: TGTGCCAGCAGCTTAGATAGTAGGAGCTCCTACGAGCAGTACTTC
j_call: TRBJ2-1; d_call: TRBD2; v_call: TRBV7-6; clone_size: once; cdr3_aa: CASSLGGTSLRYYEQFF; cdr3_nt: TGTGCCAGCAGCTTAGGGGGGACTAGCCTTCGCTACTATGAGCAGTTCTTC
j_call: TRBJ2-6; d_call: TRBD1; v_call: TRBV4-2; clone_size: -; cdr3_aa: CASSQADRASGANVLTF; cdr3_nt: TGTGCCAGCAGCCAGGCAGACAGGGCTTCTGGGGCCAACGTCCTGACTTTC
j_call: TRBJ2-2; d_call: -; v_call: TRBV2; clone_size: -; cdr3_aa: CASSVTGKGTGELFF; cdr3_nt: TGTGCCAGCAGTGTGACGGGGAAAGGGACCGGGGAGCTGTTTTTT
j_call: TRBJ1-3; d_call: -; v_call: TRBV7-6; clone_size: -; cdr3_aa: CASSLRQLSTGNTIYF; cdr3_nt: TGTGCCAGCAGCCTCAGACAGCTTAGTACTGGAAACACCATATATTTT
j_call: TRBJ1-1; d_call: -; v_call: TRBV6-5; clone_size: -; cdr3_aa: CASSYSPGSEAFF; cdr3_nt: TGTGCCAGCAGTTACTCTCCAGGGTCTGAAGCTTTCTTT
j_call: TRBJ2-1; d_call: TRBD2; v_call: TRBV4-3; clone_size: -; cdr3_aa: CASSQFAREGSYNEQFF; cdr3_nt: TGCGCCAGCAGCCAGTTCGCGCGGGAGGGCTCCTACAATGAGCAGTTCTTC
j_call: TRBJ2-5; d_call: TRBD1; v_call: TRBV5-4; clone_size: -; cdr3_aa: CASSLSGTGFLYQETQYF; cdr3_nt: TGTGCCAGCAGCTTGTCCGGGACAGGGTTTCTGTACCAAGAGACCCAGTACTTC
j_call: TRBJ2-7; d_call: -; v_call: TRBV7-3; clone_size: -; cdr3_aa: CASSLDGFGEQYF; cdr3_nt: TGTGCCAGCAGCTTAGACGGGTTCGGGGAGCAGTACTTC
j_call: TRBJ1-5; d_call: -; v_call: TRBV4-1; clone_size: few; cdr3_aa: CASSLSLGRSNQPQHF; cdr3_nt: TGCGCCAGCAGCCTAAGTTTGGGCCGGAGCAATCAGCCCCAGCATTTT
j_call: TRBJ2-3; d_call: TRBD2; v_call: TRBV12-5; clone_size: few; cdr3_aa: CASGFPTSGSTDTQYF; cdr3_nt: TGTGCTAGTGGTTTCCCTACTAGCGGCAGCACAGATACGCAGTATTTT
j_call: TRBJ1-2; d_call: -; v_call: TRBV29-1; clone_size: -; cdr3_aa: CSAARDGYTF; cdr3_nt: TGCAGCGCCGCTCGGGATGGCTACACCTTC
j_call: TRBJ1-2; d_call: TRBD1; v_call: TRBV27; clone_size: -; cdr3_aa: CASSSPPKDRGEIAPYGYTF; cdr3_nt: TGTGCCAGCAGTTCCCCACCAAAGGACAGGGGCGAAATCGCCCCCTATGGCTACACCTTC
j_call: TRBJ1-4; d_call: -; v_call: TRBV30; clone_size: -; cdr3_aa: CAWSNRDINEKLFF; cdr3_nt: TGTGCCTGGAGTAACCGGGACATAAATGAAAAACTGTTTTTT
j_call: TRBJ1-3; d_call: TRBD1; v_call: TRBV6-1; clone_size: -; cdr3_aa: CASSEGQPLWGNTIYF; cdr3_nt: TGTGCCAGCAGTGAGGGACAGCCTTTGTGGGGAAACACCATATATTTT
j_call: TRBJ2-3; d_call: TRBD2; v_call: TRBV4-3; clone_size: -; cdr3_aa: CASSQDGTSGTDTQYF; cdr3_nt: TGCGCCAGCAGCCAAGATGGGACTAGCGGGACAGATACGCAGTATTTT
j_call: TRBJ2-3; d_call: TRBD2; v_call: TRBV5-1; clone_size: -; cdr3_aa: CASSPGLATDTQYF; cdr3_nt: TGCGCCAGCAGCCCGGGACTAGCAACAGATACGCAGTATTTT
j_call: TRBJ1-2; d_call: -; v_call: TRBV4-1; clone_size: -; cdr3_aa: CASSQAGVGYTF; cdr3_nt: TGCGCCAGCAGCCAAGCCGGGGTCGGCTACACCTTC
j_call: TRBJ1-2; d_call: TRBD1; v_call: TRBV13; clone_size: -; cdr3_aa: CASSLGQGDYGYTF; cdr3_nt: TGTGCCAGCAGCTTGGGCCAGGGGGACTATGGCTACACCTTC
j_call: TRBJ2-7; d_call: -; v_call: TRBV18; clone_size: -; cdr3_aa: CASSPVGVSSYEQYF; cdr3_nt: TGTGCCAGCTCACCAGTCGGGGTCAGCTCCTACGAGCAGTACTTC
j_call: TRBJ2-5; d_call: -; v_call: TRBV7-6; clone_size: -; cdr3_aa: CASSSLRETQYF; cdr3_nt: TGTGCCAGCAGCTCTCTCAGGGAGACCCAGTACTTC
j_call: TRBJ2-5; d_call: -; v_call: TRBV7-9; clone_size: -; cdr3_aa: CASSRGRETQYF; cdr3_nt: TGTGCCAGCAGTCGGGGGAGGGAGACCCAGTACTTC
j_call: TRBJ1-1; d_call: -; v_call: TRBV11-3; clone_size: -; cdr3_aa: CASSTREPLKRNTEAFF; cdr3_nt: TGTGCCAGCAGCACTAGGGAACCTCTAAAGAGAAACACTGAAGCTTTCTTT
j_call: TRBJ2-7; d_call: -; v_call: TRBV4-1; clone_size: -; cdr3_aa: CASSQARGISYEQYF; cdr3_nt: TGCGCCAGCAGCCAAGCCCGAGGTATTTCCTACGAGCAGTACTTC
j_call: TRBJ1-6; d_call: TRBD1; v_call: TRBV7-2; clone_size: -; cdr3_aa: CASSFGTGWNSPLHF; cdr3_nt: TGTGCCAGCAGCTTCGGGACAGGCTGGAATTCACCCCTCCACTTT
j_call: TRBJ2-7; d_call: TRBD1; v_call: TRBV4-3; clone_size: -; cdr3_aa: CASSQTGGPYEQYF; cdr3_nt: TGCGCCAGCAGCCAGACAGGGGGTCCCTACGAGCAGTACTTC
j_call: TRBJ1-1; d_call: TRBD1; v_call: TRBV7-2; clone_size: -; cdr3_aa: CASSLGQGSHAEAFF; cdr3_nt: TGTGCCAGCAGCTTGGGACAGGGGTCCCACGCTGAAGCTTTCTTT
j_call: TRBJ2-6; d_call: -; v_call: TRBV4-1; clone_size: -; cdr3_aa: CASSQGGQNRRGANVLTF; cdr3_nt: TGCGCCAGCAGCCAGGGTGGACAAAACCGTCGTGGGGCCAACGTCCTGACTTTC
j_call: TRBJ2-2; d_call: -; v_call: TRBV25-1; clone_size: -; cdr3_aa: CASSESHGELFF; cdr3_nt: TGTGCCAGCAGTGAATCCCACGGGGAGCTGTTTTTT
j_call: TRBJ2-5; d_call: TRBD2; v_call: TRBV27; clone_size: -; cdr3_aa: CASSWGGQETQYF; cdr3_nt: TGTGCCAGCAGTTGGGGGGGTCAAGAGACCCAGTACTTC
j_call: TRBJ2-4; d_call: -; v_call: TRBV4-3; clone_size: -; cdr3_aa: CASSPRRGAKNIQYF; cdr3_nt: TGCGCCAGCAGCCCCAGAAGGGGGGCCAAAAACATTCAGTACTTC
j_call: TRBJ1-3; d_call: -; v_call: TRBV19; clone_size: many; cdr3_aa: CASSRSTDSSGNTIYF; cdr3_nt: TGTGCCAGTAGTAGGTCGACGGACAGCTCTGGAAACACCATATATTTT
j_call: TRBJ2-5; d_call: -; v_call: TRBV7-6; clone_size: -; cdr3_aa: CASSLAGPQETQYF; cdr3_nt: TGTGCCAGCAGCTTAGCGGGGCCTCAAGAGACCCAGTACTTC
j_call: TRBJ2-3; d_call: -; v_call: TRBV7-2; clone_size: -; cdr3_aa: CASSLDQSAQYF; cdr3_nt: TGTGCCAGCAGCTTAGACCAGTCAGCGCAGTATTTT
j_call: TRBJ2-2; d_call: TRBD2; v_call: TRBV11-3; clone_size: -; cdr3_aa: CASSLGAGLSGELFF; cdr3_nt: TGTGCCAGCAGCTTGGGAGCGGGGTTATCCGGGGAGCTGTTTTTT
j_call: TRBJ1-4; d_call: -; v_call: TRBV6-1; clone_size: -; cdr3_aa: CASSKGQFNEKLFF; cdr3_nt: TGTGCCAGCAGTAAAGGACAGTTTAATGAAAAACTGTTTTTT
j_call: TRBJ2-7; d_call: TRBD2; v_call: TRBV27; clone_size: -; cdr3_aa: CASSLSSAGGAYEQYF; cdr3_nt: TGTGCCAGCAGTTTAAGCTCGGCGGGGGGAGCCTACGAGCAGTACTTC
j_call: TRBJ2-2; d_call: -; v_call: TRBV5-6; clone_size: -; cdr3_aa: CASSFPPQVSTGELFF; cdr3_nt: TGTGCCAGCAGCTTTCCCCCCCAGGTTAGCACCGGGGAGCTGTTTTTT
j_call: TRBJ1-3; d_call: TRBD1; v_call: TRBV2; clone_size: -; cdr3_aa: CASRAGTGSGNTIYF; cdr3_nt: TGTGCCAGCAGAGCCGGGACAGGTTCTGGAAACACCATATATTTT
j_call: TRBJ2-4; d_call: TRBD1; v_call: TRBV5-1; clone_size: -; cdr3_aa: CASSSPGQSLAKNIQYF; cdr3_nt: TGCGCCAGCAGCTCTCCGGGACAGTCTCTAGCCAAAAACATTCAGTACTTC